This TCR beta chain was documented in a study of blood T cell repertoires in COVID-19. Study overall: Italy, Spain and the United States were the sources of the convalescent and acute COVID-19 samples. From T cells, B-cell-depleted T cells, or PBMCs came the material, which was cDNA or gDNA.

Source study methods: Reference gene primer amplification gave nucleated cell count estimates. Method: immunoSEQ multiplex PCR; TCRdb's copy keeps in-frame clones and lacks some. That table gives V, J and clone size, and the DNA gave D and trimming. The table lists 300,000 to 400,000 clones, around nine tenths of them singletons, with 3% to 4% in the top ten. This CDR3 contains 15 residues. Germline V gene data show CDR1 as GTSNPN and CDR2 as SVGIG (reference sequence). Trimming removed 2 bases from V and 2 bases from J, with 13 bases in between. Sequencing input: peripheral blood. The gene calls are TRBV30 and TRBJ1-5; a weak D match, TRBD1 (6 bases). This receptor was obtained from a woman younger than 30 who had recovered from COVID-19. CDR3: CAWSLQGVGNQPQHF. The CDR3 DNA reads TGTGCCTGGAGTCTACAGGGCGTCGGCAATCAGCCCCAGCATTTT.